This passage covers 5 T cell receptor beta chains from one sample sequenced in a study of blood T cell repertoires in COVID-19. Assay used: immunoSEQ multiplex PCR; TCRdb lists only in-frame clones, some missing. The data contain nearly 350,000 clones, roughly 89% of them singletons. The sequenced material came from peripheral blood. The receptors originated from a woman aged 18-29 years who had recovered from COVID-19.

This chain joins TRBV6-5 and TRBJ1-6; D possibly corresponds to TRBD1 (5 bases). Germline assignment: CDR1 MNHEY and CDR2 SVGAGI. The CDR3 totals 14 residues. Trimming left V 7 bases short and J 8 bases short, with 15 bases between. The CDR3 loop reads CASTQGLWDSPLHF. The CDR3 bases are TGTGCCAGCACCCAGGGACTGTGGGATTCACCCCTCCACTTT.

The chain recombines TRBV7-4 with TRBJ1-2; D uncertain. The CDR3 totals 15 residues. The germline V and J ends were trimmed by 6 bases and 6 bases, with 20 bases remaining between them. CDR1 is SGHVT, CDR2 SQSDAQ, per germline. In nucleotides, the CDR3 is TGTGCCAGCAGACCCCCCCGCAGTCTCTCCCATGGCTACACCTTC. Protein product: CASRPPRSLSHGYTF.

There are a few counts of this clone. The V call is TRBV7-9, the J call TRBJ1-2; D unclear. CDR3 length: 12 amino acids. Germline V CDR1 and CDR2: SEHNR, FQNEAQ (reference sequence). Deletions cut 3 bases from V and 1 base from J, with 3 bases between. CDR3 region: CASSFNNYGYTF. CDR3 coding DNA: TGTGCCAGCAGCTTTAATAACTATGGCTACACCTTC.

The V and J genes are TRBV20-1 and TRBJ2-3; 9 bases agree with TRBD2. Looked up from germline, CDR1 is DFQATT and CDR2 is SNEGSKA (reference sequence). V was pared by 3 bases and J by 5 bases, with 9 bases of the junction left unmatched. The CDR3 contains 15 residues. CDR3 DNA sequence: TGCAGTGCTAGTAGGCCGCGGGAGGGCGAAGATACGCAGTATTTT. It translates to CSASRPREGEDTQYF.

The chain employs TRBV12-3 or TRBV12-4 and TRBJ1-1, with D possibly being TRBD1 (6 bases). The CDR3 has 13 amino acids. Trimming shortened V by 5 bases and J by 6 bases, and 13 bases separated the two germline ends. Here the CDR3 reads CASSRAGTSEAFF. For the CDR3, the DNA is TGTGCCAGCAGTCGGGCCGGGACATCTGAAGCTTTCTTT.